This note documents a single TCR beta chain sequence. Antigen: not known. The data originate from a study of identifying expanded T cells in peripheral blood. Broader study findings: Variance in clone template counts between roughly two-week samples significantly increased with total template count across all healthy donors.

Between the trimmed V and J ends, which lost 4 bases and 2 bases, there was a span of 16 bases. The CDR3 spans 16 residues. In germline, CDR1 is SGHRS, CDR2 YFSETQ. Assay used: immunoSEQ multiplex PCR; TCRdb lists only in-frame clones, some missing. The repertoire consists of about 86,000 clones, with approximately 88% occurring once and the leading ten covering 5.5% to 6%. This sequence joins TRBV5-1 and TRBJ2-1, with D perhaps being TRBD1 or TRBD2 (6 bases each). Sequenced input: blood. This sequence originates from a person aged 18 to 70 in good health. The CDR3 sequence: CASSPLDGGAYNEQFF. As DNA, the CDR3 is TGCGCCAGCAGCCCCCTGGACGGGGGCGCCTACAATGAGCAGTTCTTC.